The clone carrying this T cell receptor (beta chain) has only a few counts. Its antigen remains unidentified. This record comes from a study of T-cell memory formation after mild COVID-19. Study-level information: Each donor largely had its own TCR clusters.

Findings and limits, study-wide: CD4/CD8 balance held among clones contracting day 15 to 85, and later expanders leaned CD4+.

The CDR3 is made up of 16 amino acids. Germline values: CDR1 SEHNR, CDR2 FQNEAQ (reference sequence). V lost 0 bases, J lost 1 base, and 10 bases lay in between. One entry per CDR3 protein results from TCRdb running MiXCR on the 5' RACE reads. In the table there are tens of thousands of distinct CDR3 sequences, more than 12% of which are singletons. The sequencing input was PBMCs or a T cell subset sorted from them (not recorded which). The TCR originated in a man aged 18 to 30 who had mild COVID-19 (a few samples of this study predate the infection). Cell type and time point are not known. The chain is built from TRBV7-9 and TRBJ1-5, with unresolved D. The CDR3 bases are TGTGCCAGCAGCTTAGCCCGGGCCGGGAGCAATCAGCCCCAGCATTTT. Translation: CASSLARAGSNQPQHF. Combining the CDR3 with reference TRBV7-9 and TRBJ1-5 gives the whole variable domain DTGVSQNPRHKITKRGQNVTFRCDPISEHNRLYWYRQTLGQGPEFLTYFQNEAQLEKSRLLSDRFSAERPKGSFSTLEIQRTEQGDSAMYLCASSLARAGSNQPQHFGDGTRLSIL.